These 22 T cell receptor beta chains were all obtained from the same sample, sequenced in a study of OX40 agonist ivuxolimab in advanced cancers. The repertoire was sequenced with immunoSEQ multiplex PCR; TCRdb's copy has only in-frame clones and lacks some. The sample yields tens of thousands of clones, about 88% seen once. Sequenced material: CD4+ or CD8+ T cells sorted from blood, taken in a trial of the OX40 agonist ivuxolimab. These receptors came from an adult with an advanced solid tumor such as melanoma, head and neck, liver or kidney cancer.

This clone was seen a single time. The chain links TRBV28 to TRBJ1-2; D is undetermined. Germline assignment: CDR1 MDHEN and CDR2 SYDVKM. This CDR3 is 13 amino acids long. Trimming took off 2 bases at V and 6 bases at J, with 10 bases between the two ends. The CDR3 loop is CASSLRLSNGYTF. As DNA, the CDR3 is TGTGCCAGCAGTTTAAGACTATCCAATGGCTACACCTTC.

The chain couples TRBV6-1 to TRBJ1-2; D not resolved. The CDR3 extends over 14 amino acids. The germline V gene encodes CDR1 MNHNS and CDR2 SASEGT. The germline V and J ends were trimmed by 7 bases and 3 bases, with 15 bases remaining between them. The CDR3 region is CASILNFGDYGYTF. For the CDR3, the DNA is TGTGCCAGCATCTTAAATTTCGGAGACTATGGCTACACCTTC.

This clone was counted only a few times. The rearrangement uses TRBV29-1 and TRBJ2-5; unclear D gene. Between the trimmed V and J ends, which lost 4 bases and 1 base, there was a span of 10 bases. CDR3 length: 13 residues. In germline, CDR1 is SQVTM, CDR2 ANQGSEA. The CDR3 loop is CSVAKVSQETQYF. In nucleotides, the CDR3 is TGCAGCGTTGCAAAGGTCAGCCAAGAGACCCAGTACTTC.

This clone has more than one count but fewer than ten. The chain couples TRBV30 to TRBJ1-1; D remains ambiguous. The CDR3 has 14 amino acids. V dropped 4 bases and J dropped 5 bases, with 17 bases sitting between them. Looked up from germline, CDR1 is GTSNPN and CDR2 is SVGIG (reference sequence). The CDR3 sequence is CAWKEVPGVTEAFF. The CDR3 DNA sequence: TGTGCCTGGAAGGAAGTCCCCGGGGTTACTGAAGCTTTCTTT.

The chain recombines TRBV5-6 with TRBJ1-2, with D uncertain. This CDR3 region has 15 residues. Germline V CDR1 and CDR2: SGHDT, YYEEEE. Deletions cut 1 base from V and 4 bases from J, with 14 bases between. The CDR3 is CASSLITPDTYGYTF. CDR3 coding DNA: TGTGCCAGCAGCTTGATTACACCCGACACCTATGGCTACACCTTC.

The gene calls are TRBV10-3 and TRBJ2-7, with no clear D. The CDR3 runs 13 residues. Trimming pared 6 bases from V and 2 bases from J, leaving 11 bases between. Germline-derived CDR1 and CDR2 are ENHRY and SYGVKD. The CDR3 region has the DNA TGTGCCATCAGAGCCACATACGCCTACGAGCAGTACTTC. It encodes CAIRATYAYEQYF.

The chain links TRBV28 to TRBJ2-5; D tentatively fits TRBD1 or TRBD2 (5 bases each). The J call may be wrong; the DNA end is better matched by TRBJ2-7. Germline V CDR1 and CDR2: MDHEN, SYDVKM. CDR3 length: 13 amino acids. For the CDR3, the DNA is TGTGCCAGCAGTTTGGGGGTCCCCTACGAGCAGTACTTC. It codes for CASSLGVPYEQYF.

This chain links TRBV19 with TRBJ2-1; D might be TRBD2 (5 bases). With 1 base removed from V and 8 bases from J, the gap between germline ends came to 6 bases. Germline V gives CDR1 LNHDA, CDR2 SQIVND (reference sequence). The CDR3 is made up of 12 amino acids. The CDR3 is CASSIGSDEQFF. CDR3 DNA sequence: TGTGCCAGTAGTATAGGTAGCGATGAGCAGTTCTTC.

For the CDR3, the DNA is TGTGCCAGCAGCTTAGGAGGCACCCAAGAGACCCAGTACTTC. It encodes CASSLGGTQETQYF. This sequence joins TRBV11-3 and TRBJ2-5; the D is unclear. The CDR3 runs 14 residues. The V gene's germline CDR1 is SGHNT and CDR2 YENEEA. Between the trimmed V and J ends, which lost 1 base and 1 base, there was a span of 7 bases.

The V gene is TRBV9, the J gene TRBJ1-2, with D perhaps matching TRBD1 (6 bases). Germline V gene lookup returns CDR1 SGDLS and CDR2 YYNGEE. Trimming shortened V by 0 bases and J by 4 bases, and 10 bases separated the two germline ends. This CDR3 has 14 residues. CDR3 DNA: TGTGCCAGCAGCGTAGGACAGGCCTCCTATGGCTACACCTTC. Residues: CASSVGQASYGYTF.

Here the CDR3 reads CASSWGQVSGEQYF. As DNA, the CDR3 is TGTGCCAGCAGCTGGGGACAGGTTTCAGGCGAGCAGTACTTC. The rearrangement links TRBV7-2 to TRBJ2-7, with 8 nucleotides matching TRBD1. Germline V CDR1 and CDR2: SGHTA, FQGNSA. J was trimmed by 6 bases and V by 4 bases; bases with no gene match: 8. CDR3 length: 14 amino acids. The full variable domain, rest sourced from reference TRBV7-2 and TRBJ2-7, is GAGVSQSPSNKVTEKGKDVELRCDPISGHTALYWYRQSLGQGLEFLIYFQGNSAPDKSGLPSDRFSAERTGGSVSTLTIQRTQQEDSAVYLCASSWGQVSGEQYFGPGTRLTVT.

This chain links TRBV7-2 with TRBJ1-6, with D possibly TRBD1 on 5 matching bases. The CDR3 runs 15 residues. V gave up 5 bases and J gave up 2 bases, with 10 bases separating them. CDR1 is SGHTA and CDR2 is FQGNSA in the germline V gene. CDR3: CASSPQGTYNSPLHF. CDR3 nucleotide sequence: TGTGCCAGCAGCCCTCAGGGAACCTATAATTCACCCCTCCACTTT.

V and J are TRBV29-1 and TRBJ1-2; 9 positions agree with TRBD1. The germline CDR1 and CDR2 sequences are SQVTM and ANQGSEA. V lost 1 base to trimming and J lost 5 bases; unmatched junction nucleotides: 8. This CDR3 is 15 amino acids long. The CDR3 here is CSVEVVYRGPYGYTF. DNA of the CDR3: TGCAGCGTTGAAGTAGTATACAGGGGGCCTTATGGCTACACCTTC.

The chain couples TRBV4-2 to TRBJ2-7; D gene ambiguous. The germline V gene has CDR1 LGHNA and CDR2 YNFKEQ. Trimming stripped 3 bases from V and 0 bases from J, with 18 bases between. The CDR3 totals 17 residues. The CDR3 loop is CASSHRTTPSSSYEQYF. The CDR3 nucleotides are TGTGCCAGCAGCCACCGAACGACTCCTTCCAGCTCCTACGAGCAGTACTTC.

CDR3 in amino acids: CAISESAETQYF. In DNA, the CDR3 is TGTGCCATCAGTGAGTCTGCAGAGACCCAGTACTTC. This chain links TRBV10-3 with TRBJ2-5; D is unresolved. Germline loops: CDR1 ENHRY, CDR2 SYGVKD. V gave up 0 bases and J gave up 4 bases, with 3 bases separating them. The CDR3 has 12 residues.

This sequence joins TRBV7-2 and TRBJ2-2; 8 bases fit TRBD1. The germline V gene encodes CDR1 SGHTA and CDR2 FQGNSA. V shed 7 bases, J shed 4 bases, and the junction held 14 bases outside the gene matches. There are 17 residues in the CDR3. CDR3 coding DNA: TGTGCCAGCACCCTAACAGGGGGGACAGCGAGCACCGGGGAGCTGTTTTTT. Residues: CASTLTGGTASTGELFF.

The chain has TRBV11-3 and TRBJ1-4; D unresolved. CDR3 length: 18 amino acids. The germline CDR1 and CDR2 sequences are SGHNT and YENEEA. The ends were cut back, 1 base at V and 5 bases at J, with 20 bases in the middle. As DNA, the CDR3 is TGTGCCAGCAGCTTAGGCGTTTGGGTGACAAAGTCGAATGAAAAACTGTTTTTT. Translating it yields CASSLGVWVTKSNEKLFF.

The chain employs TRBV15 and TRBJ2-7; possibly TRBD1 for D (5 bases). Between the trimmed V and J ends, which lost 0 bases and 0 bases, there was a span of 18 bases. Per the germline V gene, CDR1 is LNHNV and CDR2 is YYDKDF (reference sequence). This CDR3 is 18 amino acids long. The CDR3 nucleotides read TGTGCCACCAGCAGAGATAGGTCTGACACAGGAAGCTCCTACGAGCAGTACTTC. Amino acid sequence: CATSRDRSDTGSSYEQYF.

In nucleotides, the CDR3 is TGCGCCAGCAGCTTGAGGCCAGCGGGAGAAGCCGGGGAGCTGTTTTTT. The encoded protein is CASSLRPAGEAGELFF. The chain recombines TRBV5-1 with TRBJ2-2, with 8 nucleotides matching TRBD2. The trim removed 1 base at V and 6 bases at J, leaving 8 bases unmatched. The CDR3 covers 16 residues. Germline loops: CDR1 SGHRS, CDR2 YFSETQ.

This clone was counted only a few times. The chain couples TRBV5-1 to TRBJ1-5; D might be TRBD1 (5 bases). With 5 bases removed from V and 2 bases from J, the gap between germline ends came to 14 bases. The CDR3 has 15 residues. Germline V gene sequence: CDR1 SGHRS, CDR2 YFSETQ. CDR3 region: CASSMTDFGNQPQHF. In DNA, the CDR3 is TGCGCCAGCAGTATGACAGATTTCGGCAATCAGCCCCAGCATTTT.

J is TRBJ2-1 and V is TRBV2; 7 positions match TRBD1. This CDR3 contains 15 residues. CDR1 is SNHLY, CDR2 FYNNEI, per germline. The ends lost 6 bases at V and 0 bases at J; junction bases unmatched: 5. CDR3 DNA: TGTGCCAGCAGGGAACAGGGGTCCTCCTACAATGAGCAGTTCTTC. Amino acid sequence: CASREQGSSYNEQFF.

The chain carries TRBV19 and TRBJ1-5, with 9 bases that match TRBD1. Germline loops: CDR1 LNHDA, CDR2 SQIVND (reference sequence). The CDR3 contains 15 residues. V lost 5 bases to trimming and J lost 3 bases; unmatched junction nucleotides: 5. The CDR3 DNA reads as TGTGCCAGTAGTCCCCGGGACAGGGCCAATCAGCCCCAGCATTTT. Amino acids: CASSPRDRANQPQHF.